This is a list of T cell receptor beta chains from one sample in a study of blood T cell repertoires in COVID-19. Data came from immunoSEQ multiplex PCR; TCRdb stores just in-frame clones and leaves some out. The table records 60,000 to 70,000 clones, roughly 82% of them present only once. The sequencing sample was made of peripheral blood. These receptors were obtained from a man in his 60s with acute or convalescent COVID-19. CDR3s leave out the opening cysteine and the closing phenylalanine or tryptophan. Fields, in order: clone size, V gene, CDR3 protein. For some rows the clone size is stated as once, few or many, or as a class when expanded; others skip it.

NA	TRBV30	AWTGISGVGSPLH
NA	TRBV19	ASSPGGPAGSEPQH
NA	TRBV3-1/TRBV3-2	ASSQDAGGLALGDTQY
NA	TRBV2	ASTAGSYEQY
NA	TRBV11-2	ASSLGSSGRGGAKNIQY
NA	TRBV6-4	ASSDGGASTDTQY
NA	TRBV18	ASSSTVRIASYNSPLH
NA	TRBV5-8	ASSPRPGELF
NA	TRBV16	ASSLDSINTEAF
NA	TRBV6-6	ASSPGNEKLF
NA	TRBV21-1	ASSNRDTNQPQH
NA	TRBV10-3	AISVAASGNTIY
once	TRBV7-9	ASSLLPVSGNTIY
NA	TRBV2	ASSERSTGSNQPQH
NA	TRBV7-9	ASSFMETQY
NA	TRBV23-1	ASSLAGNRRGHEKLF
once	TRBV30	AWSVDARGWNGYT
NA	TRBV19	ASRSQEAGNTIY
few	TRBV6-1	ASSGRASGGAMETQY
NA	TRBV30	AWKPDSNYGYT
NA	TRBV5-1	ASSLDRQEMIDYGYT
NA	TRBV7-2	ASSLSAGPGRELF
once	TRBV5-6	ASSLTTADTQY
NA	TRBV9	ASSVGQMGYT
NA	TRBV7-2	ASSLNRGGANTEAF
NA	TRBV6-2/TRBV6-3	ASSYGQDNSPLH
NA	TRBV19	ASSRTGYYEQY
NA	TRBV6-5	ASSYSSQASSYEQY